One sample yielded the 8 T cell receptor beta chains listed below, sequenced in a study of cytomegalovirus exposure and HLA in healthy donors. In the PCR, 60 Vbeta and 13 Jbeta primers were used. Libraries were prepared by immunoSEQ multiplex PCR; TCRdb keeps only in-frame clonotypes and omits some of them. The table has hundreds of thousands of clones, around 80% seen once; the top ten hold 0.4% to 0.6%. Sequencing was carried out using PBMCs. All receptors come from a boy aged 5-17 years in good health and CMV-seronegative.

This rearrangement joins TRBV5-1 to TRBJ2-2; 15 bases are shared with TRBD2. Germline CDR1 reads SGHRS; CDR2 reads YFSETQ. The CDR3 sequence is 17 residues long. The V segment lost 3 bases and the J segment 4 bases; nucleotides outside the gene matches: 4. CDR3 protein: CASSSRTSGGVTGELFF. The CDR3 DNA reads TGCGCCAGCAGCTCCAGGACTAGCGGGGGGGTCACCGGGGAGCTGTTTTTT.

A few counts support this clone. This rearrangement joins TRBV6-1 to TRBJ1-5; possibly TRBD1 for D (6 bases). The V end lost 4 bases, the J end lost 5 bases, and 9 bases lay between the germline ends. The CDR3 has 13 residues. The germline V gene encodes CDR1 MNHNS and CDR2 SASEGT. In DNA form, the CDR3 reads TGTGCCAGCAGTGCACAGGGAGATCAGCCCCAGCATTTT. Translating it yields CASSAQGDQPQHF.

The V call is TRBV7-2, the J call TRBJ2-1; tentative D call: TRBD2 (6 bases). CDR3 size: 14 residues. Trimming took off 3 bases at V and 3 bases at J, with 9 bases between the two ends. CDR1 and CDR2 from the germline V gene are SGHTA and FQGNSA. This CDR3 reads CASSFAGSYNEQFF. CDR3 nucleotide sequence: TGTGCCAGCAGCTTTGCCGGGAGCTACAATGAGCAGTTCTTC.

This chain uses TRBV19 with TRBJ2-5, with TRBD1 matching 8 bases. V lost 5 bases and J lost 4; bases outside the gene matches: 9. Germline V CDR1 and CDR2: LNHDA, SQIVND (reference sequence). The length of the CDR3 is 15 residues. CDR3 in DNA: TGTGCCAGTAGTCTCGCCGGGACAGGAGGAGAGACCCAGTACTTC. Protein sequence: CASSLAGTGGETQYF.

The rearrangement uses TRBV5-6 and TRBJ1-1; 8 bases map to TRBD1. The CDR3 has 13 residues. V trimming: 4 bases; J trimming: 4 bases; junction bases outside the gene matches: 3. Germline V gives CDR1 SGHDT, CDR2 YYEEEE. The chain's CDR3 is CASSPGGGTEAFF. CDR3 nucleotide sequence: TGTGCCAGCAGCCCAGGGGGCGGCACTGAAGCTTTCTTT.

The chain recombines TRBV10-3 with TRBJ2-7; TRBD1 aligns across 8 bases. CDR3 size: 15 residues. CDR1 is ENHRY, CDR2 SYGVKD, per germline. J gave up 3 bases and V 4 bases, and 8 bases lay outside the gene matches. The CDR3 here is CAISVDRGPDYEQYF. As DNA, the CDR3 is TGTGCCATCAGTGTAGACAGGGGACCCGACTACGAGCAGTACTTC.

The CDR3: CASSLLVGAISEQYF. The CDR3 bases are TGTGCCAGCAGCTTACTTGTGGGAGCTATCTCCGAGCAGTACTTC. The rearrangement joins TRBV7-8 to TRBJ2-5; a weak D match, TRBD2 (5 bases). With the DNA end fitting TRBJ2-7 better, the J assignment may be wrong. The CDR3 has 15 amino acids. CDR1 and CDR2 (germline): SGHVS, FQNEAQ.

Note on this clone: The sample holds other DNA sequences that translate to the same CDR3. This chain links TRBV30 with TRBJ2-2; unclear D gene. This CDR3 has 14 residues. Trimming stripped 0 bases from V and 0 bases from J, with 5 bases between. CDR1 and CDR2 (germline): GTSNPN, SVGIG (reference sequence). The DNA of the CDR3 is TGTGCCTGGAGTGTCCTAGCGAACACCGGGGAGCTGTTTTTT. Translated, it gives CAWSVLANTGELFF.